This T cell receptor beta chain was identified during a study of T cells in Graves' hyperthyroidism and ophthalmopathy. Study findings and constraints: Blood also held most thyroid clonotypes expanded beyond 0.001.

Patients counted as stable if ophthalmopathy did not develop within 18 months. On the basis of clinical symptoms, serum thyroxine and TRAb, thyroid ultrasound and orbital computed tomography, diagnoses were made. Looked up from germline, CDR1 is LNHDA and CDR2 is SQIVND (reference sequence). This CDR3 has 14 residues. V lost 5 bases and J 4 bases, leaving 13 bases between the germline ends. The TCR beta CDR3 regions underwent amplification using RNA transcripts as the source. A first-round RT-PCR of the TCR CDR3 used the HTBI primer set. TCRdb re-derived calls from the multiplex PCR reads in MiXCR, one entry per CDR3 protein. The sample gives fewer than 600,000 distinct CDR3 sequences, 13% to 15% of which show up once; approximately 15% is in the top ten. This clonotype was seen a few times. What it binds is not known.

The V call is TRBV19, the J call TRBJ2-3; D gene unclear. Sequencing was performed on blood. This sequence was found in a woman in her thirties or forties with Graves' hyperthyroidism. CDR3 sequence (DNA): TGTGCCAGTAGTGCCGCCGGGCAATCAGATACGCAGTATTTT. As protein: CASSAAGQSDTQYF.